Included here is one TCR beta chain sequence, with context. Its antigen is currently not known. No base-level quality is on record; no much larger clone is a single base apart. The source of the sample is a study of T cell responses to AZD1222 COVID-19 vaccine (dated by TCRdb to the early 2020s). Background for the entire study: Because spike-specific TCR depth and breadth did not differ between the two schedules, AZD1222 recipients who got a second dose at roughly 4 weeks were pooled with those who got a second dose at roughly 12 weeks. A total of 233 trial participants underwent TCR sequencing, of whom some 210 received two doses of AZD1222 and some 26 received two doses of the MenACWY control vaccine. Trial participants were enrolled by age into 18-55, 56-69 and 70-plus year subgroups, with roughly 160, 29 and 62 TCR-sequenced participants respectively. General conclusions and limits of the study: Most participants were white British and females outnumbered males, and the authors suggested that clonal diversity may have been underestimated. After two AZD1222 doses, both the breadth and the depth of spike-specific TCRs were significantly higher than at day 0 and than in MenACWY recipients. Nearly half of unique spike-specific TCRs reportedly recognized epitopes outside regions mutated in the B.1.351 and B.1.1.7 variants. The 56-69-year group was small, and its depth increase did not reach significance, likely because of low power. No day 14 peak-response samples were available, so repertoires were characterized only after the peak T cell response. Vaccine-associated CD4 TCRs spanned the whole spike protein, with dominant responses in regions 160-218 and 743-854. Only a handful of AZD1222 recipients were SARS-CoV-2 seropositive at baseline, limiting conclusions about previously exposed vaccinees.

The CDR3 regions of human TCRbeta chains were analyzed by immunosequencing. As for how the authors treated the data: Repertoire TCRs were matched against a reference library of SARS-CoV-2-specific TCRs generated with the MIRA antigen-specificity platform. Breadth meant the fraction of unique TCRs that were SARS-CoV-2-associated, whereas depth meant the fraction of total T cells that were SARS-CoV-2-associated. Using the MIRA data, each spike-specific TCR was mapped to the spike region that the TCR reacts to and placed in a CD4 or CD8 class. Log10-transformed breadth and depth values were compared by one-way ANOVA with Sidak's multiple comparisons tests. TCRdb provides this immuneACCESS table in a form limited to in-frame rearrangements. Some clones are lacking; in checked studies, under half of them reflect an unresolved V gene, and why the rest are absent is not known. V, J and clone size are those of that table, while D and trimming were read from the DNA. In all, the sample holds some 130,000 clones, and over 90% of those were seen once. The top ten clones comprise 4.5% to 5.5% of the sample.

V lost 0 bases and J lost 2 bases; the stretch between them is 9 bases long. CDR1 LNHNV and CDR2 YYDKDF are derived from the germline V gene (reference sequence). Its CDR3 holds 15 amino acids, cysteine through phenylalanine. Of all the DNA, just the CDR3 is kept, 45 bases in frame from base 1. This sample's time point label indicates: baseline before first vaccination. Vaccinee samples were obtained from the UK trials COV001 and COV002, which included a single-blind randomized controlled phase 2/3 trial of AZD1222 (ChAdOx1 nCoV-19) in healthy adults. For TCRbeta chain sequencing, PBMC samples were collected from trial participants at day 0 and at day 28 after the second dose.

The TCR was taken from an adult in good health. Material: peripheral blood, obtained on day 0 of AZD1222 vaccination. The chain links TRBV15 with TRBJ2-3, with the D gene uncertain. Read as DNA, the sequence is TGTGCCACCAGCAGAGAGGTAGTTTTCACAGATACGCAGTATTTT. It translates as CATSREVVFTDTQYF.